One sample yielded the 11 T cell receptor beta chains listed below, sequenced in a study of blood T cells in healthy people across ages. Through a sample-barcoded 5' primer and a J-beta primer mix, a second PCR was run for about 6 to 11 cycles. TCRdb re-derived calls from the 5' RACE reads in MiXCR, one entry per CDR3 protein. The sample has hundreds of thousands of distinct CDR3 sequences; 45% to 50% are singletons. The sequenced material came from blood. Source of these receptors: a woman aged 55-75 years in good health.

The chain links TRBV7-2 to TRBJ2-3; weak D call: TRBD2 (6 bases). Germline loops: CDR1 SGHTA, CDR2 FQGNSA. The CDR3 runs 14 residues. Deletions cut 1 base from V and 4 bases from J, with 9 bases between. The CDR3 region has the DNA TGTGCCAGCAGCTTAGTGATAGCGGCAGATACGCAGTATTTT. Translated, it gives CASSLVIAADTQYF.

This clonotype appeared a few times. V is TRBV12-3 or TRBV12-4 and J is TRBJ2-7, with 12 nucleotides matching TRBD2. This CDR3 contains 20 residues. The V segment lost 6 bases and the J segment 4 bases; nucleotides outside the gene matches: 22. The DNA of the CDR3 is TGTGCCAGCAGCCCTTCCCTAGCGGGAGGGCCCTCCTGGAAGTGGTACGAGCAGTACTTC. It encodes CASSPSLAGGPSWKWYEQYF.

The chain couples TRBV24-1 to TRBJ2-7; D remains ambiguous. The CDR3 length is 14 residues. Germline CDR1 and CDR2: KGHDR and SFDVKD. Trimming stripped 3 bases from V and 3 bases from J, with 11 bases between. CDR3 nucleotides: TGTGCCACCAGTGATGGCTCTAGGGTCTACGAGCAGTACTTC. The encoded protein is CATSDGSRVYEQYF.

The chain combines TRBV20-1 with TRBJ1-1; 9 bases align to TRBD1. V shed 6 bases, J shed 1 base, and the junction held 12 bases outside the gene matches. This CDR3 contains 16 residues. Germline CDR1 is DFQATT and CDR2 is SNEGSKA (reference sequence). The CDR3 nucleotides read TGCAGTGCCGTAACAGGGGGCCGAGGGACGAACACTGAAGCTTTCTTT. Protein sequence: CSAVTGGRGTNTEAFF.

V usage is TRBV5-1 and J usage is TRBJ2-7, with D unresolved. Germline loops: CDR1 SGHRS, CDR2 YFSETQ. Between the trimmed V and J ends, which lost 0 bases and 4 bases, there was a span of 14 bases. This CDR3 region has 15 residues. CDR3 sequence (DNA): TGCGCCAGCAGCTTGGACAGCAGCAGCATATACGAGCAGTACTTC. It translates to CASSLDSSSIYEQYF.

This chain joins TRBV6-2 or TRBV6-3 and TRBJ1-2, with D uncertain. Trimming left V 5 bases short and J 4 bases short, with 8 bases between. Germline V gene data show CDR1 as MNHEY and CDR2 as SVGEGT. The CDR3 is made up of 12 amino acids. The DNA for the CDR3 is TGTGCCAGCAGTAAGGAGGCCTATGGCTACACCTTC. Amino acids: CASSKEAYGYTF.

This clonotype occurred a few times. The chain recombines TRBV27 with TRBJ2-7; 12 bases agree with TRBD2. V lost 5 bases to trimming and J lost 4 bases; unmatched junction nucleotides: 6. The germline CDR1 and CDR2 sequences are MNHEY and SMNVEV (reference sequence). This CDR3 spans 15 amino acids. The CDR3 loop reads CASSPAGTSGYEQYF. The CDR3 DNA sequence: TGTGCCAGCAGTCCCGCCGGGACTAGCGGGTACGAGCAGTACTTC.

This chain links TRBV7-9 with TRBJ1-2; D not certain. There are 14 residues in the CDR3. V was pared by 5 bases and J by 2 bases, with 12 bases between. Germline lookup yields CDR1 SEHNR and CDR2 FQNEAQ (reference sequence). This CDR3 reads CASSQSLHNYGYTF. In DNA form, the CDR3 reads TGTGCCAGCAGCCAGAGCTTACACAACTATGGCTACACCTTC.

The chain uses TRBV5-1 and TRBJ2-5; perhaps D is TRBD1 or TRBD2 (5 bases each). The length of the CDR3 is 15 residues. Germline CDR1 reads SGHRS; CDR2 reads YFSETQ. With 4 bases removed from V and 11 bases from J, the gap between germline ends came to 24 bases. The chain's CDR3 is CASSRGRADYNEQYF. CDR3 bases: TGCGCCAGCAGCAGGGGACGAGCGGATTACAATGAGCAGTACTTC.

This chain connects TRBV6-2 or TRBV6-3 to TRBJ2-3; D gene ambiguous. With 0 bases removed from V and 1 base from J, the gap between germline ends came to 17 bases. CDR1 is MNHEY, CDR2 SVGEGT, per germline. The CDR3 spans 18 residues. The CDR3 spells CASSYSKSAVNGTDTQYF. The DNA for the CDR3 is TGTGCCAGCAGTTACTCGAAGTCCGCTGTAAACGGCACAGATACGCAGTATTTT.

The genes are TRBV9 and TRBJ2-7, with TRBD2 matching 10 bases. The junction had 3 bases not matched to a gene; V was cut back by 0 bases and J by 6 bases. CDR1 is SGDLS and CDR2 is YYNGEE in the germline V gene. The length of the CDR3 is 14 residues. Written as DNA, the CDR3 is TGTGCCAGCAGCGTAGCTAGCGGGAGCCTCGAGCAGTACTTC. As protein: CASSVASGSLEQYF.